Listed here are 8 T cell receptor beta chains from one sample, sequenced in a study. One entry per CDR3 protein results from TCRdb running MiXCR on the RT-PCR reads. The sample lists approximately 720,000 distinct CDR3 sequences, about 14% occurring once. The sequencing sample was made of memory CD4+ T cells from blood. All receptors derive from a female donor in good health, serving as a healthy control.

The chain carries TRBV20-1 and TRBJ2-1; TRBD2 aligns across 14 bases. CDR1 is DFQATT and CDR2 is SNEGSKA in the germline V gene (reference sequence). V lost 0 bases to trimming and J lost 0 bases; unmatched junction nucleotides: 13. This CDR3 has 21 amino acids. The CDR3 DNA reads TGCAGTGCTAGAGACCTTCGACTAGCGGGGGGGTCCCTGAGCTCCTACAATGAGCAGTTCTTC. The encoded protein is CSARDLRLAGGSLSSYNEQFF.

The V call is TRBV28, the J call TRBJ2-5; 8 bases map to TRBD1. Germline CDR1 and CDR2: MDHEN and SYDVKM. The CDR3 is 12 amino acids. V lost 6 bases, J lost 6 bases, and 3 bases stayed unmatched. The CDR3 DNA reads as TGTGCCAGCAGAACAGGGGGAAAGACCCAGTACTTC. Translation: CASRTGGKTQYF.

This clonotype has ten or more counts. V and J are TRBV27 and TRBJ2-1; a weak D match, TRBD1 (5 bases). The CDR3 has 12 amino acids. Trimming left V 7 bases short and J 9 bases short, with 13 bases between. Germline CDR1 reads MNHEY; CDR2 reads SMNVEV (reference sequence). CDR3 region: CASTPSRGEQFF. In nucleotides, the CDR3 is TGTGCCAGCACTCCTTCTAGGGGTGAGCAGTTCTTC.

This clonotype occurred a few times. The chain joins TRBV6-4 to TRBJ2-3; tentative D call: TRBD2 (5 bases). This CDR3 has 13 amino acids. Germline V gene lookup returns CDR1 MRHNA and CDR2 SNTAGT. Trimming took 4 bases from V and 5 from J, leaving 10 bases between them. CDR3 in amino acids: CASSAQLEDTQYF. In DNA, the CDR3 is TGTGCCAGCAGTGCGCAACTAGAAGATACGCAGTATTTT.

The J gene is TRBJ2-3, the V gene TRBV5-5; D is unclear. Trimming stripped 4 bases from V and 4 bases from J, with 10 bases between. The CDR3 contains 13 residues. Germline V gene sequence: CDR1 SGHKS, CDR2 YYEKEE (reference sequence). CDR3 loop: CASSTWTPDTQYF. The CDR3 region has the DNA TGTGCCAGCAGCACTTGGACCCCAGATACGCAGTATTTT.

The rearrangement uses TRBV5-4 and TRBJ2-2; TRBD2 matches 8 bases. The CDR3 contains 14 residues. CDR1 and CDR2 from the germline V gene are SGHNT and YYREEE (reference sequence). V dropped 5 bases and J dropped 7; count of bases not matched to a gene: 7. CDR3 in DNA: TGTGCCAGCAGTCGCGGGGGGACTAGCGGGGAGCTGTTTTTT. Translated: CASSRGGTSGELFF.

Only a few counts were recorded for this clonotype. This chain joins TRBV20-1 and TRBJ1-1, with a possible D match to TRBD1 (6 bases). The CDR3 length is 14 residues. V shed 1 base and J shed 4 bases, with 13 bases lying between them. Germline V gene sequence: CDR1 DFQATT, CDR2 SNEGSKA (reference sequence). The CDR3 region is CSARAQGGSTEAFF. CDR3 nucleotide sequence: TGCAGTGCTAGAGCACAGGGAGGAAGCACTGAAGCTTTCTTT.

The chain employs TRBV20-1 and TRBJ1-1; tentatively, D is TRBD1 (6 bases). The germline V and J ends were trimmed by 6 bases and 0 bases, with 20 bases remaining between them. CDR1 is DFQATT and CDR2 is SNEGSKA in the germline V gene (reference sequence). The CDR3 runs 16 residues. The CDR3 reads CSARIGQLKMNTEAFF. The CDR3 coding sequence is TGCAGTGCCCGGATAGGACAGCTTAAGATGAACACTGAAGCTTTCTTT.